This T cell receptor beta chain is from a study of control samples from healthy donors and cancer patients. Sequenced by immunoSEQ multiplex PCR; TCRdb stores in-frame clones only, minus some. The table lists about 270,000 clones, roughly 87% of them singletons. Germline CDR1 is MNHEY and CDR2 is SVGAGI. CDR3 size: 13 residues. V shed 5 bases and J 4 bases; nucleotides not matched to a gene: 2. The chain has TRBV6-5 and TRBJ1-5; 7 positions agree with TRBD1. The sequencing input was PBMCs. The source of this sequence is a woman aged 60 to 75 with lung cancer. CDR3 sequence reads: CASSRQGNQPQHF. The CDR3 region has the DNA TGTGCCAGCAGTAGACAGGGTAATCAGCCCCAGCATTTT.